These 19 T cell receptor beta chains came from one sample sequenced in a study of CD8 T cells in ankylosing spondylitis. TCRdb reanalysed the 5' RACE reads using MiXCR and keeps one entry per CDR3 protein. Here the sample spans about 130,000 distinct CDR3 sequences, roughly 8.8% being singletons. Sample: blood, either unsorted or a sorted T cell fraction (not recorded which). These receptor sequences come from a male donor with ankylosing spondylitis or in good health (not recorded which).

CDR3 in DNA: TGTGCCAGCAGACAGATAAATTCCTACGAGCAGTACTTC. As protein: CASRQINSYEQYF. The rearrangement uses TRBV3-1 and TRBJ2-7; D gene ambiguous. Trimming shortened V by 6 bases and J by 1 base, and 10 bases separated the two germline ends. The CDR3 covers 13 residues. The germline V gene encodes CDR1 LGHDT and CDR2 YNNKEL (reference sequence).

This chain uses TRBV20-1 with TRBJ2-3, with TRBD2 matching 7 bases. This CDR3 is 13 amino acids long. Looked up from germline, CDR1 is DFQATT and CDR2 is SNEGSKA (reference sequence). Losses at the gene ends were 2 bases for V and 2 bases for J; bases not matched to a gene: 1. The CDR3 DNA reads TGCAGTGCTAGACTAGCGGCCACAGATACGCAGTATTTT. Amino acid sequence: CSARLAATDTQYF.

This clonotype occurred many times. The chain uses TRBV28 and TRBJ2-1; 11 bases map to TRBD2. Germline loops: CDR1 MDHEN, CDR2 SYDVKM. The CDR3 runs to 16 residues. J was trimmed by 4 bases and V by 3 bases; bases with no gene match: 5. In DNA form, the CDR3 reads TGTGCCAGCAGTTTCCAGGGGACTAGCGGTTACAATGAGCAGTTCTTC. Translated: CASSFQGTSGYNEQFF. Combining the CDR3 with reference TRBV28 and TRBJ2-1 gives the whole variable domain DVKVTQSSRYLVKRTGEKVFLECVQDMDHENMFWYRQDPGLGLRLIYFSYDVKMKEKGDIPEGYSVSREKKERFSLILESASTNQTSMYLCASSFQGTSGYNEQFFGPGTRLTVL.

This rearrangement joins TRBV6-2 or TRBV6-3 to TRBJ2-6; TRBD2 aligns across 8 bases. V lost 4 bases, J lost 2 bases, and 13 bases stayed unmatched. The germline gives CDR1 MNHEY, CDR2 SVGEGT. The CDR3 is made up of 19 amino acids. CDR3 coding DNA: TGTGCCAGCAGTTTGAACTTAGCGGGACTTACCCCTGGGGCCAACGTCCTGACTTTC. Translating it yields CASSLNLAGLTPGANVLTF.

The chain employs TRBV4-1 and TRBJ1-6; 8 bases fit TRBD1. CDR1 and CDR2 from the germline V gene are MGHRA and YSYEKL. J was trimmed by 10 bases and V by 4 bases; bases with no gene match: 9. This CDR3 is built from 15 residues. DNA for the CDR3: TGCGCCAGCAGCCCCGGACAGGGCCCTCGCTCACCCCTCCACTTT. Encoded protein: CASSPGQGPRSPLHF.

This clonotype was seen repeatedly, ten times or more. The V gene is TRBV28, the J gene TRBJ2-7; D gene ambiguous. V was trimmed by 6 bases and J by 4 bases, leaving 7 bases between them. The CDR3 covers 11 residues. Germline V gene data show CDR1 as MDHEN and CDR2 as SYDVKM. CDR3 nucleotides: TGTGCCAGCAGCTTCGCGTACGAGCAGTACTTC. Residues: CASSFAYEQYF. Based on the CDR3 plus reference TRBV28 and TRBJ2-7, the full variable domain is DVKVTQSSRYLVKRTGEKVFLECVQDMDHENMFWYRQDPGLGLRLIYFSYDVKMKEKGDIPEGYSVSREKKERFSLILESASTNQTSMYLCASSFAYEQYFGPGTRLTVT.

This clonotype was picked up many times. The chain links TRBV6-1 to TRBJ2-1, with 11 bases aligning to TRBD1. Losses at the gene ends were 7 bases for V and 6 bases for J; bases not matched to a gene: 8. Germline CDR1 and CDR2: MNHNS and SASEGT. CDR3 length: 15 amino acids. The CDR3 coding sequence is TGTGCCAGCAATACCGGGACAGGGGGAAGCAATGAGCAGTTCTTC. Amino acids: CASNTGTGGSNEQFF.

The V and J genes are TRBV2 and TRBJ2-5; 11 nucleotides line up with TRBD2. Germline V gives CDR1 SNHLY, CDR2 FYNNEI. V was pared by 3 bases and J by 6 bases, with 6 bases of the junction left unmatched. This CDR3 comprises 15 residues. CDR3 amino acids: CASSDQLAGVQTQYF. CDR3 DNA sequence: TGTGCCAGCAGTGATCAACTAGCGGGAGTACAGACCCAGTACTTC. The full variable domain, completed using reference TRBV2 and TRBJ2-5, is EPEVTQTPSHQVTQMGQEVILRCVPISNHLYFYWYRQILGQKVEFLVSFYNNEISEKSEIFDDQFSVERPDGSNFTLKIRSTKLEDSAMYFCASSDQLAGVQTQYFGPGTRLLVL.

The chain combines TRBV20-1 with TRBJ2-5; 8 positions agree with TRBD2. CDR3 length equals 15 residues. Trimming at V came to 6 bases and at J to 1 base, leaving 10 bases not matched to a gene. The V gene's germline CDR1 is DFQATT and CDR2 SNEGSKA (reference sequence). The CDR3 loop is CSATPGLAGQETQYF. CDR3 nucleotide sequence: TGCAGTGCCACCCCGGGGCTAGCGGGCCAAGAGACCCAGTACTTC.

This clonotype showed up many times. This chain uses TRBV19 with TRBJ1-1; 9 bases are shared with TRBD1. This CDR3 has 15 residues. The V and J ends lost 6 bases and 4 bases, in that order; junction bases with no gene match: 9. Germline V gene sequence: CDR1 LNHDA, CDR2 SQIVND (reference sequence). CDR3 bases: TGTGCCAGTAGAATACAGGGGGCGCCTTCCACTGAAGCTTTCTTT. Amino acids: CASRIQGAPSTEAFF.

As for this clonotype: Being one base from a much bigger clone, this may be a read error. The rearrangement uses TRBV7-2 and TRBJ2-7; TRBD2 aligns across 13 bases. Germline V gene lookup returns CDR1 SGHTA and CDR2 FQGNSA. J lost 4 bases, V lost 4 bases, and 1 base had no gene match. The CDR3 runs to 14 residues. DNA for the CDR3: TGTGCCAGCAGCTGGACTAGCGGGAGTTACGAGCAGTACTTC. Protein: CASSWTSGSYEQYF.

The sample holds many counts of this clonotype. The chain has TRBV24-1 and TRBJ2-1; D is perhaps TRBD2 (5 bases). This CDR3 comprises 14 residues. Trimming shortened V by 5 bases and J by 4 bases, and 11 bases separated the two germline ends. Germline CDR1 reads KGHDR; CDR2 reads SFDVKD. CDR3: CATSGRGSYNEQFF. The CDR3 DNA follows: TGTGCCACCAGTGGACGGGGATCGTACAATGAGCAGTTCTTC.

This clonotype was found many times. The gene calls are TRBV7-6 and TRBJ2-5, with 8 bases lining up with TRBD2. The CDR3 spans 14 residues. J gave up 2 bases and V 6 bases, and 5 bases lay outside the gene matches. Germline-derived CDR1 and CDR2 are SGHVS and FNYEAQ. CDR3 in amino acids: CASRKLAGQETQYF. The CDR3 DNA reads as TGTGCCAGCAGAAAATTAGCGGGGCAAGAGACCCAGTACTTC. The variable domain in full, with the rest retrieved from reference TRBV7-6 and TRBJ2-5, is GAGVSQSPRYKVTKRGQDVALRCDPISGHVSLYWYRQALGQGPEFLTYFNYEAQQDKSGLPNDRFSAERPEGSISTLTIQRTEQRDSAMYRCASRKLAGQETQYFGPGTRLLVL.

This clonotype was counted ten times or more. V usage is TRBV20-1 and J usage is TRBJ2-7; D ambiguous. There are 12 residues in the CDR3. From germline, CDR1 is DFQATT and CDR2 SNEGSKA (reference sequence). Trimming took 6 bases from V and 5 from J, leaving 14 bases between them. The CDR3 DNA sequence: TGCAGTGCCCCCCTAGAGTCCAACGAGCAGTACTTC. As protein: CSAPLESNEQYF.

A few counts support this clonotype. The chain recombines TRBV6-1 with TRBJ1-2; D possibly corresponds to TRBD1 (6 bases). CDR1 and CDR2 (germline): MNHNS, SASEGT. The CDR3 covers 14 residues. V lost 6 bases to trimming and J lost 5 bases, with 16 bases between them. In DNA, the CDR3 is TGTGCCAGCAGCCTAAGCCAGGGGACTTATGGCTACACCTTC. It translates to CASSLSQGTYGYTF.

This clonotype appeared a few times. CDR3: CASSPWDRGNNEQFF. In DNA form, the CDR3 reads TGTGCCAGCAGCCCCTGGGACAGGGGGAACAATGAGCAGTTCTTC. The chain recombines TRBV11-3 with TRBJ2-1; the match to TRBD1 covers 11 bases. The ends lost 5 bases at V and 5 bases at J; junction bases unmatched: 5. The CDR3 runs to 15 residues. Germline-derived CDR1 and CDR2 are SGHNT and YENEEA. The full variable domain, rest sourced from reference TRBV11-3 and TRBJ2-1, is EAGVVQSPRYKIIEKKQPVAFWCNPISGHNTLYWYLQNLGQGPELLIRYENEEAVDDSQLPKDRFSAERLKGVDSTLKIQPAELGDSAVYLCASSPWDRGNNEQFFGPGTRLTVL.

This clonotype was observed many times. The V call is TRBV5-6, the J call TRBJ2-5, with 9 bases identical to TRBD1. The CDR3 length is 13 residues. V was pared by 8 bases and J by 6 bases, with 8 bases of the junction left unmatched. Germline loops: CDR1 SGHDT, CDR2 YYEEEE. Here the CDR3 DNA reads TGTGCCAGTAGAGGGACAGGGTTTCAGACCCAGTACTTC. Translated: CASRGTGFQTQYF.

V and J are TRBV27 and TRBJ2-5, with D tentatively TRBD1 (5 bases). Looked up from germline, CDR1 is MNHEY and CDR2 is SMNVEV (reference sequence). The CDR3 runs to 13 residues. Trimming took 3 bases from V and 3 from J, leaving 8 bases between them. CDR3 sequence: CASSFGHKETQYF. CDR3 in DNA: TGTGCCAGCAGTTTCGGACACAAAGAGACCCAGTACTTC.

Notes on this clonotype: At one end the junction does not follow the germline gene, possibly because of a read error. V gene TRBV19 combines with J gene TRBJ1-5; D call uncertain. The germline V gene encodes CDR1 LNHDA and CDR2 SQIVND (reference sequence). The CDR3 is 16 amino acids. CDR3 protein: CASRIDLIHGNQPQHF. CDR3 in DNA: TGTGCCAGTAGAATAGATTTGATCCATGGCAATCAGCCCCAGCATTTT.